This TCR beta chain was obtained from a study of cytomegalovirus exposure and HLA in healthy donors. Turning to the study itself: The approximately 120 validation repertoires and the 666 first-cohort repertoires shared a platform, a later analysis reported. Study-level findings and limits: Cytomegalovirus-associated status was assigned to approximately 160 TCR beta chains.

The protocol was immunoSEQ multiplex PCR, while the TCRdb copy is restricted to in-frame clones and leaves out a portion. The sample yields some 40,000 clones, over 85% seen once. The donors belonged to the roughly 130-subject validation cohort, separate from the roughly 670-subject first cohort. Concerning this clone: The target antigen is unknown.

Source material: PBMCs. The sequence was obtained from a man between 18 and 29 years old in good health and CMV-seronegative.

Written as DNA, the CDR3 is TGTGCCAGCAGCCCCCGTTCGGGTTACAATGAGCAGTTCTTC. Protein product: CASSPRSGYNEQFF. V is TRBV16 and J is TRBJ2-1, with no clear D. Germline CDR1 reads KGHSY; CDR2 reads FQNENV. The CDR3 is made up of 14 amino acids. Trimming stripped 4 bases from V and 4 bases from J, with 11 bases between.